This T cell receptor (beta chain) was profiled in a study of cytomegalovirus exposure and HLA in healthy donors. In the PCR, 60 Vbeta and 13 Jbeta primers were used. The protocol was immunoSEQ multiplex PCR, while the TCRdb copy is restricted to in-frame clones and leaves out a portion. Among fewer than 250,000 clones listed, 70% to 85% were seen once. Study-level results: Later analysis identified several of the most significant clusters that appeared linked to common viral pathogens. In a later analysis, TCR beta V- and J-gene trimming showed a link to a missense DCLRE1C variant.

The germline V gene encodes CDR1 WSHSY and CDR2 SAAADI. This CDR3 has 16 residues. J lost 6 bases, V lost 6 bases, and 12 bases had no gene match. Although they were nominally healthy when sampled, donors likely had unrecorded immune exposures. This clone was counted a few times. The antigen remains undetermined. The clonotype originates from a male donor in good health and CMV-seronegative. The chain carries TRBV10-2 and TRBJ1-5; 9 bases are a match to TRBD1. The sequencing input was PBMCs. The CDR3 spells CASSLTTGGAVQPQHF. DNA of the CDR3: TGCGCCAGCAGCCTTACAACAGGGGGCGCGGTTCAGCCCCAGCATTTT.